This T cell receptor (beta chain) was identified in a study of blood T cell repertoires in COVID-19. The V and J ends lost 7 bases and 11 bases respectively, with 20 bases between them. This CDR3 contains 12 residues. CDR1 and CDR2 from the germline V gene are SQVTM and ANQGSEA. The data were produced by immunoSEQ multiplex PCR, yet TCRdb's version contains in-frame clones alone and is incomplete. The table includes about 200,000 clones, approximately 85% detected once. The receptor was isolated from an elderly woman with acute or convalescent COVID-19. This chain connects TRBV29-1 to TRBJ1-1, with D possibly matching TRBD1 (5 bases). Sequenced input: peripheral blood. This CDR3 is CSATGTMHEAFF. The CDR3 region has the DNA TGCAGCGCTACAGGAACCATGCATGAGGCTTTCTTT.